The 10 T cell receptor beta chains below come from one sample, sequenced in a study of graft-versus-host responses after intestinal transplantation. Libraries were prepared by immunoSEQ multiplex PCR; TCRdb keeps only in-frame clonotypes and omits some of them. The table has over 100,000 clones, 85% to 95% seen once. No antigen is known for these receptors. The input for sequencing was unstimulated CD8+ T cells sorted from spleen or lymph node cells, taken before transplant. All receptors come from a human donor who was the organ donor for an intestinal transplant.

The V gene is TRBV6-1, the J gene TRBJ2-3, with D unresolved. Trimming shortened V by 6 bases and J by 2 bases, and 9 bases separated the two germline ends. This CDR3 contains 13 residues. Germline CDR1 MNHNS, CDR2 SASEGT. The CDR3 is CASSESYTDTQYF. The DNA of the CDR3 is TGTGCCAGCAGCGAAAGCTACACAGATACGCAGTATTTT.

This chain uses TRBV2 with TRBJ2-5; 10 nucleotides align to TRBD2. CDR1 and CDR2 (germline): SNHLY, FYNNEI. V was pared by 6 bases and J by 5 bases, with 12 bases of the junction left unmatched. The CDR3 sequence is 16 residues long. In nucleotides, the CDR3 is TGTGCCAGCAGGGACATGAGCGGGAGGGCCGGGGAGACCCAGTACTTC. Translating gives CASRDMSGRAGETQYF.

The V call is TRBV28, the J call TRBJ1-1, with 7 bases aligning to TRBD1. The germline V gene encodes CDR1 MDHEN and CDR2 SYDVKM. CDR3 size: 15 residues. Trimming removed 3 bases from V and 7 bases from J; junction bases left unmatched: 11. Written as DNA, the CDR3 is TGTGCCAGCAGTTTTGCAGCGACAGGGAGGTTTGAAGCTTTCTTT. Translated: CASSFAATGRFEAFF.

The chain links TRBV19 to TRBJ1-4, with no clear D. The ends were cut back, 3 bases at V and 0 bases at J, with 8 bases in the middle. This CDR3 contains 15 residues. From germline, CDR1 is LNHDA and CDR2 SQIVND (reference sequence). The CDR3 DNA follows: TGTGCCAGTAGTATGTTACCAACAACTAATGAAAAACTGTTTTTT. Amino acids: CASSMLPTTNEKLFF. The entire variable domain, with the rest obtained from reference TRBV19 and TRBJ1-4, is as follows: DGGITQSPKYLFRKEGQNVTLSCEQNLNHDAMYWYRQDPGQGLRLIYYSQIVNDFQKGDIAEGYSVSREKKESFPLTVTSAQKNPTAFYLCASSMLPTTNEKLFFGSGTQLSVL.

The rearrangement uses TRBV29-1 and TRBJ2-7, with D perhaps TRBD2 (6 bases). CDR1 SQVTM and CDR2 ANQGSEA come from the germline V gene. The V gene lost 4 bases and the J gene lost 2 bases, with 9 bases spanning the gap. This CDR3 is 12 amino acids long. In nucleotides, the CDR3 is TGCAGCGTTGGGGAGGCTGCCTACGAGCAGTACTTC. The encoded protein is CSVGEAAYEQYF.

This sequence joins TRBV6-1 and TRBJ2-6, with D tentatively TRBD2 (5 bases). Germline assignment: CDR1 MNHNS and CDR2 SASEGT. The CDR3 has 14 residues. The germline V and J ends were trimmed by 3 bases and 2 bases, with 5 bases remaining between them. The CDR3 sequence: CASSEGAGANVLTF. In nucleotides, the CDR3 is TGTGCCAGCAGTGAGGGAGCTGGGGCCAACGTCCTGACTTTC.

The chain recombines TRBV19 with TRBJ2-7, with 11 bases aligning to TRBD2. The germline V gene has CDR1 LNHDA and CDR2 SQIVND (reference sequence). V was pared by 11 bases and J by 4 bases, with 16 bases of the junction left unmatched. This CDR3 region has 16 residues. The CDR3 loop reads CAFEYPPGLAVYEQYF. DNA of the CDR3: TGTGCCTTCGAATACCCTCCGGGACTAGCGGTTTACGAGCAGTACTTC.

The chain uses TRBV9 and TRBJ2-2; 11 nucleotides agree with TRBD2. The CDR3 runs 15 residues. Looked up from germline, CDR1 is SGDLS and CDR2 is YYNGEE. The trim removed 4 bases at V and 6 bases at J, leaving 5 bases unmatched. CDR3: CASSITSGSSGELFF. The CDR3 nucleotides read TGTGCCAGCAGCATAACTAGCGGGAGTTCCGGGGAGCTGTTTTTT. Full variable domain (missing parts from reference TRBV9 and TRBJ2-2): DSGVTQTPKHLITATGQRVTLRCSPRSGDLSVYWYQQSLDQGLQFLIQYYNGEERAKGNILERFSAQQFPDLHSELNLSSLELGDSALYFCASSITSGSSGELFFGEGSRLTVL.

The chain couples TRBV2 to TRBJ2-7, with 8 positions matching TRBD1. The trim removed 4 bases at V and 2 bases at J, leaving 19 bases unmatched. Germline values: CDR1 SNHLY, CDR2 FYNNEI. The CDR3 runs to 19 residues. The DNA for the CDR3 is TGTGCCAGCAGTGGAATTACGGTAGCCGGGACAGGCTTCCCCTACGAGCAGTACTTC. Residues: CASSGITVAGTGFPYEQYF.

Only a few counts were recorded for this clone. The chain employs TRBV28 and TRBJ2-7; TRBD2 matches at 11 bases. Germline V CDR1 and CDR2: MDHEN, SYDVKM. The CDR3 length is 15 residues. V was clipped by 6 bases and J by 3 bases; unmatched bases: 7. This CDR3 is CASRPGTSGFYEQYF. In nucleotides, the CDR3 is TGTGCCAGCAGACCGGGGACTAGCGGATTCTACGAGCAGTACTTC.